Listed here is a single T cell receptor beta chain. Its matching antigen is unknown. This record comes from a study of vaccination effects on CD4 cells after COVID-19. CDR3 length: 13 residues. Trimming took 3 bases from V and 7 from J; bases not matched to a gene: 4. Germline assignment: CDR1 LNHDA and CDR2 SQIVND (reference sequence). The culture ran for around 10 days before CD4+ T cells were isolated. Two-dose BNT162b2 or mRNA-1273 vaccination was given to participants. Method: immunoSEQ multiplex PCR; TCRdb's copy keeps in-frame clones and lacks some. This table has 42,000 or so clones, more than 65% appearing once.

The specimen comprised CD4+ T cells from PBMCs cultured without peptide, sampled after COVID-19 vaccination. This receptor was identified in a human donor who received a COVID-19 vaccine. The rearrangement joins TRBV19 to TRBJ1-2; the match to TRBD1 covers 8 bases. For the CDR3, the DNA is TGTGCCAGTAGTATTCAGGGGGCGCGTGGCTACACCTTC. It is translated as CASSIQGARGYTF.